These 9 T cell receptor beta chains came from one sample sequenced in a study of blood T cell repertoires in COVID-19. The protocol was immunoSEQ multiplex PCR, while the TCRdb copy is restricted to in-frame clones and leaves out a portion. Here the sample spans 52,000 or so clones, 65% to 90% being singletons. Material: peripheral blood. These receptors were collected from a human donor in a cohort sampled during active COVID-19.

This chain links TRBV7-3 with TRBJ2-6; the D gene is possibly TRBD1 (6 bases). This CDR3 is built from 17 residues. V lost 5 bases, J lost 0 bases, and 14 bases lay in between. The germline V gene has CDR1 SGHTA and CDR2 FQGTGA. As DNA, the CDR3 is TGTGCCAGCAGCATACAGGGCTATTCCTCTGGGGCCAACGTCCTGACTTTC. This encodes CASSIQGYSSGANVLTF.

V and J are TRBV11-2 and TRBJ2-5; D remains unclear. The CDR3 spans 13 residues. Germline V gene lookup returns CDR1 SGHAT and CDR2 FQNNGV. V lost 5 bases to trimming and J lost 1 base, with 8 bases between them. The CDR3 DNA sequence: TGTGCCAGCAGCCCCGGGTCCCAAGAGACCCAGTACTTC. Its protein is CASSPGSQETQYF.

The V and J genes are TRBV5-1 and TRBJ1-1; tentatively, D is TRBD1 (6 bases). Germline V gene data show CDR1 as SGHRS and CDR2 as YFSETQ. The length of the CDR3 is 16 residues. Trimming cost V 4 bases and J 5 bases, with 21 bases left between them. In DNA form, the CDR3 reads TGCGCCAGCAGCCCTGGACAGTTCAGCAGGGGTACTGAAGCTTTCTTT. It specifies CASSPGQFSRGTEAFF.

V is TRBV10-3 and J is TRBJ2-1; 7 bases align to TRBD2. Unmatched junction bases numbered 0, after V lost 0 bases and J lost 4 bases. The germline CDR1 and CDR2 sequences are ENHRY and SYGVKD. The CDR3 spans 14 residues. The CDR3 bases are TGTGCCATCAGTGAGTCAGCGGGATACAATGAGCAGTTCTTC. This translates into CAISESAGYNEQFF.

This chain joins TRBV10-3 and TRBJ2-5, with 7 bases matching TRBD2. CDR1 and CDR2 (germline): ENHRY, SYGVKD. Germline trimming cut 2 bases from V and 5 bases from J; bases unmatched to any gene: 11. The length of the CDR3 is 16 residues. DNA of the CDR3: TGTGCCATCAGTGAGATGGACGTTGGGGGGGGTGAGACCCAGTACTTC. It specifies CAISEMDVGGGETQYF.

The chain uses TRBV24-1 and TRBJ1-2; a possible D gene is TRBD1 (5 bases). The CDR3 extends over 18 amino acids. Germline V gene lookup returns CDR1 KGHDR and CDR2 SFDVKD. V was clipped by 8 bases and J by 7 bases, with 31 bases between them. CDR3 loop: CATTAGHHFYCSLGGYTF. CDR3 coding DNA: TGTGCCACCACGGCAGGACATCACTTTTACTGTAGTCTGGGTGGCTACACCTTC.

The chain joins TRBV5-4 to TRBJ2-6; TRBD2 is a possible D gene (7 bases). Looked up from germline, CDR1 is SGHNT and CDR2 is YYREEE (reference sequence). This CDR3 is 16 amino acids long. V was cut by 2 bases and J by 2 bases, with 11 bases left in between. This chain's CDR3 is CASSFGGPAGANVLTF. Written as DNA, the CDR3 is TGTGCCAGCAGCTTCGGGGGGCCCGCTGGGGCCAACGTCCTGACTTTC.

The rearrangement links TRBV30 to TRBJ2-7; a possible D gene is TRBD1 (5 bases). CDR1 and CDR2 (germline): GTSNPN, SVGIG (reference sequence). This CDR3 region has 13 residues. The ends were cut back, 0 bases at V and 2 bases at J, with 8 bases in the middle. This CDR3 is CAWSVGAPYEQYF. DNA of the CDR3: TGTGCCTGGAGTGTAGGGGCTCCCTACGAGCAGTACTTC.

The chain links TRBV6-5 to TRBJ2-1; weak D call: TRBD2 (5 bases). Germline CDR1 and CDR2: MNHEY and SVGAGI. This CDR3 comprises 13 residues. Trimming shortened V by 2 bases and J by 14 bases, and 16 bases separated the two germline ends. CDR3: CASSYDRTRWEFF. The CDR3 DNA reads TGTGCCAGCAGTTACGATAGAACTAGGTGGGAGTTCTTC.